This is a list of T cell receptor beta chains from one sample in a study of T cell repertoires in cytomegalovirus infection. From the reads, TCRdb called clonotypes with MiXCR, one entry per CDR3 protein. The repertoire holds 150,000 to 200,000 distinct CDR3 sequences, with roughly 28% as singletons. Sequencing was done on a sample of PBMCs. The origin of the receptors is a human donor in good health (CMV status not recorded). Some clones in this sample may be carry-over from other donors' samples. Both conserved end residues are part of each CDR3. A D gene is named only where the DNA matches it firmly. Some rows have no size entry. The others give once, few or many, or a class for an expanded clone.

-	TRBJ2-1	-	TRBV28	CASGPGRQAYNEQFF	TGTGCCAGCGGACCCGGCCGACAAGCCTACAATGAGCAGTTCTTC
-	TRBJ2-7	-	TRBV12-3/TRBV12-4	CASSFRLGSYEQYF	TGTGCCAGCAGTTTTAGGCTGGGGTCCTACGAGCAGTACTTC
medium-sized	TRBJ2-2	TRBD1	TRBV7-2	CASSLGDRRSEELFF	TGTGCCAGCAGCTTAGGGGACAGGAGGTCCGAGGAGCTGTTTTTT
few	TRBJ1-6	TRBD1	TRBV7-6	CASSSQGAGNSPLHF	TGTGCCAGCAGCTCCCAGGGGGCTGGGAATTCACCCCTCCACTTT
-	TRBJ2-5	-	TRBV20-1	CSARDREETQYF	TGCAGTGCTAGAGATCGTGAGGAGACCCAGTACTTC
many	TRBJ2-1	TRBD2	TRBV11-3	CASSQYGLAGAYSYNEQFF	TGTGCCAGCAGCCAATACGGACTAGCGGGGGCCTACTCCTACAATGAGCAGTTCTTC
few	TRBJ2-3	-	TRBV7-3	CASSTSTGITDTQYF	TGTGCCAGCAGCACCTCCACAGGGATCACAGATACGCAGTATTTT
-	TRBJ1-1	-	TRBV28	CASRRGRRSTEAFF	TGTGCCAGCCGGAGGGGCCGGCGATCCACTGAAGCTTTCTTT
many	TRBJ1-1	-	TRBV6-1	CASSESIRDTEAFF	TGTGCCAGCAGTGAATCCATCAGGGACACTGAAGCTTTCTTT
few	TRBJ1-1	-	TRBV30	CAWSALGRSSEAFF	TGTGCCTGGAGTGCCCTCGGGAGGTCGAGTGAAGCTTTCTTT
-	TRBJ2-1	-	TRBV19	CASSLLAGTNEQFF	TGTGCCAGTAGTTTGCTGGCAGGGACCAATGAGCAGTTCTTC
-	TRBJ2-7	TRBD2	TRBV6-6	CASSPGTSGGRYEQYF	TGTGCCAGCAGTCCCGGGACTAGCGGGGGGAGGTACGAGCAGTACTTC
few	TRBJ1-1	-	TRBV2	CASGDSRDTEAFF	TGTGCCAGCGGCGACTCGAGGGACACTGAAGCTTTCTTT
-	TRBJ1-2	-	TRBV2	CASSESGVNYGYTF	TGTGCCAGCAGTGAAAGCGGGGTTAACTATGGCTACACCTTC
few	TRBJ2-1	-	TRBV6-6	CASRQSWDLAIF	TGTGCCAGCAGACAAAGCTGGGACCTAGCGATTTTC
-	TRBJ1-3	-	TRBV7-8	CASSFDGGIWDTIYF	TGTGCCAGCAGCTTCGACGGGGGTATCTGGGACACCATATATTTT
few	TRBJ2-7	TRBD1	TRBV7-6	CASSAGQVLWEQYF	TGTGCCAGCAGCGCAGGACAGGTTCTTTGGGAGCAGTACTTC
-	TRBJ2-7	-	TRBV4-1	CASSQDTGRSLPYEQYF	TGCGCCAGCAGCCAGGACACAGGGCGGTCCTTACCCTACGAGCAGTACTTC
many	TRBJ2-1	-	TRBV12-3/TRBV12-4	CASSLNSGSENEQFF	TGTGCCAGCAGTTTAAATTCAGGAAGCGAGAATGAGCAGTTCTTC
few	TRBJ2-5	TRBD2	TRBV7-8	CASSPNSGGAGETQYF	TGTGCCAGCAGCCCCAATAGCGGGGGGGCCGGAGAGACCCAGTACTTC
-	TRBJ2-1	-	TRBV20-1	CSASWQGNEQFF	TGCAGTGCTAGTTGGCAGGGGAATGAGCAGTTCTTC
few	TRBJ2-3	-	TRBV2	CASSSRLGADTQYF	TGTGCCAGCAGTTCCCGACTGGGAGCAGATACGCAGTATTTT
-	TRBJ1-1	-	TRBV2	CASNSGGAAFF	TGTGCCAGCAACTCGGGGGGCGCCGCTTTCTTT
-	TRBJ1-1	-	TRBV7-9	CASSGGRGGTTEAFF	TGTGCCAGCAGCGGAGGCCGCGGGGGCACCACTGAAGCTTTCTTT
-	TRBJ2-3	-	TRBV7-9	CASSLGGGQVSDTQYF	TGTGCCAGCAGCTTAGGCGGGGGCCAAGTTTCAGATACGCAGTATTTT
few	TRBJ2-7	TRBD2	TRBV6-5	CASRPGGSSYEQYF	TGTGCCAGCCGCCCGGGGGGAAGCTCCTACGAGCAGTACTTC
-	TRBJ1-1	-	TRBV10-1	CASSEGPNTEAFF	TGCGCCAGCAGTGAGGGACCGAACACTGAAGCTTTCTTT
-	TRBJ1-3	TRBD1	TRBV4-1	CASSQKLTGTAGNTIYF	TGCGCCAGCAGCCAAAAACTTACCGGGACAGCAGGAAACACCATATATTTT
-	TRBJ2-7	TRBD1	TRBV20-1	CSARNVLGQGGEQYF	TGCAGTGCTAGGAATGTCTTAGGACAGGGGGGCGAGCAGTACTTC
-	TRBJ1-4	-	TRBV12-3/TRBV12-4	CASSTGQYNEKLFF	TGTGCCAGCAGCACAGGACAGTATAATGAAAAACTGTTTTTT
-	TRBJ1-3	TRBD1	TRBV5-5	CASSPLTGVGNTIYF	TGTGCCAGCAGCCCCTTGACAGGGGTCGGAAACACCATATATTTT
-	TRBJ2-3	TRBD2	TRBV7-2	CASSLAKTSGGDTQYF	TGTGCCAGCAGCTTAGCGAAGACTAGCGGGGGAGATACGCAGTATTTT
few	TRBJ2-2	-	TRBV5-1	CASSLNTGATGELFF	TGCGCCAGCAGCTTGAACACAGGAGCAACCGGGGAGCTGTTTTTT
-	TRBJ1-1	-	TRBV10-3	CAIKSRGPNTEAFF	TGTGCCATCAAATCCCGCGGGCCGAACACTGAAGCTTTCTTT
-	TRBJ2-5	-	TRBV12-3/TRBV12-4	CASSILDWQETQYF	TGTGCCAGCAGTATACTTGACTGGCAAGAGACCCAGTACTTC
-	TRBJ1-6	-	TRBV7-9	CASSPKGSVSYNSPLHF	TGTGCCAGCAGCCCAAAGGGCAGCGTCTCCTATAATTCACCCCTCCACTTT
-	TRBJ1-6	-	TRBV10-3	CATGLSNSPLHF	TGTGCCACGGGACTGAGTAATTCACCCCTCCACTTT
few	TRBJ1-1	-	TRBV4-3	CASSQDWGSTTEAFF	TGCGCCAGCAGCCAAGATTGGGGCAGTACAACTGAAGCTTTCTTT
few	TRBJ1-2	-	TRBV29-1	CSVEGSDSYGYTF	TGCAGCGTTGAAGGGTCTGACTCCTATGGCTACACCTTC
-	TRBJ2-1	-	TRBV12-3/TRBV12-4	CASSLEGPYEQFF	TGTGCCAGCAGTTTAGAAGGGCCGTATGAGCAGTTCTTC